The text below deals with one T cell receptor beta chain. Method: immunoSEQ multiplex PCR; TCRdb's copy keeps in-frame clones and lacks some. The top ten hold 4.2% of the sample, which has 200,000 to 300,000 clones, under 90% seen once. This sample stems from a study of blood T cell repertoires in COVID-19. This CDR3 has 18 residues. Germline CDR1 and CDR2: KGHSH and LQKENI. Trimming took off 1 base at V and 1 base at J, with 18 bases between the two ends. The sequence was collected from a man in his sixties with acute or convalescent COVID-19. The source material was peripheral blood. The chain couples TRBV18 to TRBJ2-3; D may be TRBD1 (6 bases). CDR3 residues: CASSPRTAHSMGTDTQYF. The CDR3 nucleotides read TGTGCCAGCTCACCACGGACAGCCCACTCTATGGGCACAGATACGCAGTATTTT.